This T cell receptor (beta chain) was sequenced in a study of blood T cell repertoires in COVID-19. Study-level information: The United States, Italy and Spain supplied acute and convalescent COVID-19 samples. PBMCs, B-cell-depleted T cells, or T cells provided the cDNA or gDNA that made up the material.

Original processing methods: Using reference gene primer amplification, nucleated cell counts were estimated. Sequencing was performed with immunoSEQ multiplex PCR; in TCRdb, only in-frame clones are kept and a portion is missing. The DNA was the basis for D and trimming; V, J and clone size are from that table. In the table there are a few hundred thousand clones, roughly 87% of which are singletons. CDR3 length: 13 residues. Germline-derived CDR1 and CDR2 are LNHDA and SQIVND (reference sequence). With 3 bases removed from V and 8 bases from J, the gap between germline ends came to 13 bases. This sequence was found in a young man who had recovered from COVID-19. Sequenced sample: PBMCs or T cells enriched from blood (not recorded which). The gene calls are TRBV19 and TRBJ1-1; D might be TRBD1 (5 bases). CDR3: CASSIRQPPEAFF. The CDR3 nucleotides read TGTGCCAGTAGTATTAGACAGCCGCCAGAAGCTTTCTTT.